Listed here is a single T cell receptor beta chain. The data derive from a study of blood T cell repertoires in COVID-19. Assay: immunoSEQ multiplex PCR; the TCRdb copy retains only in-frame clones and omits some. This sample carries some 670,000 clones, 70% to 90% of them seen once, and the ten largest clones take more than 0.25%. This clonotype was obtained from a woman younger than 30 with acute or convalescent COVID-19. Sequenced input: peripheral blood.

CDR3 nucleotide sequence: TGCAGTGGGCGGCTGTACGAGCAGTACTTC. Translated: CSGRLYEQYF. The chain joins TRBV20-1 to TRBJ2-7, with D hard to call. In germline, CDR1 is DFQATT, CDR2 SNEGSKA (reference sequence). The CDR3 sequence is 10 residues long. Trimming cost V 7 bases and J 4 bases, with 8 bases left between them.